A single sample is the source of the 21 T cell receptor beta chains below, sequenced in a study of response to subunit inactivated influenza vaccine. Using its own MiXCR run on the RT-PCR reads, TCRdb lists one record per CDR3 protein. Among about 520,000 distinct CDR3 sequences listed, approximately 7.7% were seen once. The sequencing here drew on PBMCs from blood, taken approximately 25 months after vaccination. All receptors come from a man between 45 and 75 years old who received an inactivated influenza vaccine.

This clonotype came up many times. The rearrangement links TRBV10-3 to TRBJ1-4, with D perhaps TRBD1 (6 bases). This CDR3 comprises 18 residues. CDR1 and CDR2 (germline): ENHRY, SYGVKD. Trimming shortened V by 0 bases and J by 6 bases, and 20 bases separated the two germline ends. CDR3 nucleotides: TGTGCCATCAGTGAGTCGCTAAACAGGGTTTTGGGCTATGAAAAACTGTTTTTT. This codes for CAISESLNRVLGYEKLFF.

This clonotype occurred a few times. V and J are TRBV11-2 and TRBJ2-1; 7 bases agree with TRBD2. The CDR3 totals 16 residues. Germline V gene sequence: CDR1 SGHAT, CDR2 FQNNGV. J lost 4 bases, V lost 5 bases, and 11 bases had no gene match. This CDR3 is CASSVPTSTLYNEQFF. As DNA, the CDR3 is TGTGCCAGCAGCGTGCCGACTAGCACCCTTTACAATGAGCAGTTCTTC.

This clonotype was recorded at least ten times. V gene TRBV20-1 combines with J gene TRBJ1-1; 11 bases map to TRBD1. This CDR3 is built from 15 residues. The germline V gene has CDR1 DFQATT and CDR2 SNEGSKA (reference sequence). Trimming cost V 3 bases and J 6 bases; bases outside gene matches: 9. CDR3 nucleotide sequence: TGCAGTGCTAGCGGACAGGGGGCCTCATGGGCTGAAGCTTTCTTT. Protein: CSASGQGASWAEAFF.

The table lists this clonotype with many counts. The chain uses TRBV15 and TRBJ2-3, with 14 bases matching TRBD2. CDR1 and CDR2 (germline): LNHNV, YYDKDF (reference sequence). The junction had 7 bases not matched to a gene; V was cut back by 4 bases and J by 4 bases. The CDR3 consists of 17 residues. CDR3 loop: CATSKGLAGAGADTQYF. The CDR3 bases are TGTGCCACCAGCAAGGGACTAGCGGGGGCCGGAGCAGATACGCAGTATTTT.

This clonotype has ten or more counts. This chain uses TRBV28 with TRBJ2-7, with D uncertain. This CDR3 is 11 amino acids long. The V end was cut by 8 bases, the J end by 0 bases, with 5 bases between. The germline CDR1 and CDR2 sequences are MDHEN and SYDVKM. In DNA form, the CDR3 reads TGTGCCAGCGGGATCTCCTACGAGCAGTACTTC. It translates to CASGISYEQYF.

The chain recombines TRBV6-5 with TRBJ2-2, with 12 bases aligning to TRBD2. The trim removed 2 bases at V and 10 bases at J, leaving 8 bases unmatched. CDR3 length: 16 residues. Germline assignment: CDR1 MNHEY and CDR2 SVGAGI. Here the CDR3 DNA reads TGTGCCAGCAGTTACGGGCTAGCGGGGGGGGCCGTGGAGCTGTTTTTT. Protein product: CASSYGLAGGAVELFF.

The rearrangement uses TRBV29-1 and TRBJ1-1; D is unresolved. This CDR3 comprises 12 residues. Trimming took 3 bases from V and 3 from J, leaving 8 bases between them. Looked up from germline, CDR1 is SQVTM and CDR2 is ANQGSEA. As DNA, the CDR3 is TGCAGCGTTGATTCGGGGTACACTGAAGCTTTCTTT. Amino acids: CSVDSGYTEAFF.

The chain recombines TRBV4-1 with TRBJ2-1; D uncertain. There are 14 residues in the CDR3. V lost 0 bases to trimming and J lost 2 bases, with 5 bases between them. CDR1 and CDR2 from the germline V gene are MGHRA and YSYEKL. The DNA of the CDR3 is TGCGCCAGCAGCCAAGAGGCTACCTACAATGAGCAGTTCTTC. Translation: CASSQEATYNEQFF.

The sample holds a few counts of this clonotype. V is TRBV3-1 and J is TRBJ2-7; 12 bases align to TRBD2. V was clipped by 4 bases and J by 2 bases; unmatched bases: 6. The CDR3 runs to 16 residues. CDR1 and CDR2 from the germline V gene are LGHDT and YNNKEL (reference sequence). The CDR3 here is CASSPLAGGGTYEQYF. The CDR3 DNA sequence: TGTGCCAGCAGCCCACTAGCGGGGGGCGGAACCTACGAGCAGTACTTC.

This clonotype was found a few times. The chain recombines TRBV7-9 with TRBJ2-2; maybe TRBD1 (6 bases). Deletions cut 5 bases from V and 6 bases from J, with 10 bases between. The CDR3 totals 13 residues. Germline CDR1 and CDR2: SEHNR and FQNEAQ (reference sequence). The CDR3 is CASSGRTAGELFF. CDR3 nucleotide sequence: TGTGCCAGCAGCGGACGGACAGCCGGGGAGCTGTTTTTT.

This clonotype was recorded many times. In DNA, the CDR3 is TGTGCCAGCAGCCAAGATCGGATAGGGGGCAATGAGCAGTTCTTC. The encoded protein is CASSQDRIGGNEQFF. The chain links TRBV3-1 to TRBJ2-1; weak D call: TRBD1 (6 bases). This CDR3 contains 15 residues. Germline V CDR1 and CDR2: LGHDT, YNNKEL (reference sequence). V gave up 0 bases and J gave up 6 bases, with 12 bases separating them.

This sequence joins TRBV9 and TRBJ1-5; TRBD1 agrees at 9 bases. Per the germline V gene, CDR1 is SGDLS and CDR2 is YYNGEE. The CDR3 is made up of 16 amino acids. With V trimmed by 3 bases and J by 3 bases, 7 bases remained unmatched. CDR3 DNA sequence: TGTGCCAGCAGCGCCGCCGGGACAGGGCACAATCAGCCCCAGCATTTT. Its translation: CASSAAGTGHNQPQHF.

The chain uses TRBV12-3 or TRBV12-4 and TRBJ1-1; D not certain. This CDR3 comprises 14 residues. Deletions cut 7 bases from V and 4 bases from J, with 16 bases between. The CDR3 reads CASTKTGRATEAFF. The CDR3, as DNA: TGTGCCAGCACTAAGACTGGGAGGGCCACTGAAGCTTTCTTT.

This clonotype was counted a few times. The rearrangement uses TRBV5-1 and TRBJ1-1; TRBD1 matches at 7 bases. CDR3 length: 15 amino acids. V dropped 4 bases and J dropped 1; count of bases not matched to a gene: 7. Germline CDR1 SGHRS, CDR2 YFSETQ. The CDR3 nucleotides are TGCGCCAGCAGCATTCAGGGGGTTGGGAACACTGAAGCTTTCTTT. Translated, it gives CASSIQGVGNTEAFF.

Ten or more counts support this clonotype. The CDR3 reads CASSEPGQRNIQYF. Written as DNA, the CDR3 is TGTGCCAGCAGTGAACCGGGACAGAGAAACATTCAGTACTTC. The gene calls are TRBV6-1 and TRBJ2-4; 7 positions agree with TRBD1. J was trimmed by 6 bases and V by 2 bases; bases with no gene match: 4. CDR3 size: 14 residues. Germline V gene lookup returns CDR1 MNHNS and CDR2 SASEGT.

The rearrangement links TRBV6-1 to TRBJ1-1; unclear D gene. With 6 bases removed from V and 0 bases from J, the gap between germline ends came to 14 bases. The CDR3 is 15 residues long. Germline values: CDR1 MNHNS, CDR2 SASEGT. The CDR3 coding sequence is TGTGCCAGCAGGCCGGGAGGCCAGGTGAACACTGAAGCTTTCTTT. This codes for CASRPGGQVNTEAFF.

This clonotype was counted at least ten times. The CDR3 bases are TGCGCCAGCAGGGGGGACATTTCGAACACCGGGGAGCTGTTTTTT. Residues: CASRGDISNTGELFF. The J gene is TRBJ2-2, the V gene TRBV5-1; TRBD1 is a possible D gene (6 bases). The V end was cut by 5 bases, the J end by 0 bases, with 11 bases between. Germline CDR1 and CDR2: SGHRS and YFSETQ. The CDR3 is 15 amino acids.

This clonotype was observed many times. This chain links TRBV24-1 with TRBJ2-1; TRBD2 matches 8 bases. Germline assignment: CDR1 KGHDR and CDR2 SFDVKD. The CDR3 sequence is 16 residues long. With 4 bases clipped from V and 5 bases from J, the junction kept 9 bases outside the gene matches. In DNA, the CDR3 is TGTGCCACCAGTGACAGTAGCGGGAAAATAGACAATGAGCAGTTCTTC. Translation gives CATSDSSGKIDNEQFF.

This chain connects TRBV7-9 to TRBJ2-1; the D is unclear. The CDR3 runs to 14 residues. V lost 5 bases to trimming and J lost 0 bases, with 8 bases between them. Germline CDR1 SEHNR, CDR2 FQNEAQ (reference sequence). The CDR3 nucleotides read TGTGCCAGCAGCGGGGATAGCTCCTACAATGAGCAGTTCTTC. Amino acid sequence: CASSGDSSYNEQFF.

Ten or more counts support this clonotype. The chain combines TRBV10-3 with TRBJ2-3, with 9 bases matching TRBD2. The CDR3 is 16 residues long. CDR1 is ENHRY and CDR2 is SYGVKD in the germline V gene. The trim removed 10 bases at V and 6 bases at J, leaving 17 bases unmatched. The chain's CDR3 is CATALGSSGIPDTQYF. The CDR3, as DNA: TGTGCCACCGCCCTGGGGTCTAGCGGGATACCTGATACGCAGTATTTT.

In its sample, this clonotype was seen many times. The chain is built from TRBV12-3 or TRBV12-4 and TRBJ1-5; no clear D gene. V lost 1 base to trimming and J lost 5 bases, with 6 bases between them. CDR3 length: 13 residues. The CDR3 nucleotides read TGTGCCAGCAGTTTAGTCCTGGATCAGCCCCAGCATTTT. This gives the protein CASSLVLDQPQHF.